The source of this TCR beta chain is a study of blood T cell repertoires in COVID-19. Study-level background: Sample material is recorded as cDNA or gDNA derived from T cells, B-cell-depleted T cells, or PBMCs.

Clones were read by immunoSEQ multiplex PCR, and TCRdb kept only the in-frame ones, dropping some. The sample lists more than 70,000 clones, about 88% occurring once. The sequenced sample consisted of peripheral blood. The source of this sequence is a human donor in a cohort sampled during active COVID-19.

The DNA for the CDR3 is TGCGCCAGCAGCTTGGCCAGCAGGGGACCAGATACGCAGTATTTT. This gives the protein CASSLASRGPDTQYF. V usage is TRBV5-1 and J usage is TRBJ2-3; perhaps TRBD1 as D (6 bases). This CDR3 has 15 residues. CDR1 and CDR2 from the germline V gene are SGHRS and YFSETQ. V lost 0 bases and J lost 4, with 12 bases in between.